Shown below are 20 T cell receptor beta chains from a single sample sequenced in a study of post-analysis software for immune sequencing data. Findings of the study overall: A handful of TRBV segments were significantly more frequent in patients than in controls. TRBV5-6, TRBV5-1 and TRBV20-1 were among these segments.

No antigens are known for them. Every TCR beta cDNA library bore unique molecular identifiers. TCRdb reprocessed the PCR reads with MiXCR, giving one entry per CDR3 protein. The data contain about 200,000 distinct CDR3 sequences, 29% of them singletons. Specimen: blood. The receptors stem from a girl aged 2 to 17 with multiple sclerosis.

The chain links TRBV20-1 to TRBJ1-2; the D is unclear. Germline V gene lookup returns CDR1 DFQATT and CDR2 SNEGSKA (reference sequence). V was pared by 3 bases and J by 4 bases, with 18 bases between. CDR3 size: 15 residues. CDR3 nucleotide sequence: TGCAGTGCTAGGACCTCCACTGGTGGTGTCTATGGCTACACCTTC. Translating gives CSARTSTGGVYGYTF.

Notes on this clonotype: A much larger clone sits a single nucleotide away, making a read error possible. This chain uses TRBV24-1 with TRBJ2-1; D is unresolved. The CDR3 consists of 12 residues. Germline-derived CDR1 and CDR2 are KGHDR and SFDVKD. Between the trimmed V and J ends, which lost 4 bases and 4 bases, there was a span of 4 bases. The CDR3 loop reads CATSDGYNEQFF. For the CDR3, the DNA is TGTGCCACCAGTGACGGTTACAATGAGCAGTTCTTC.

There are many counts of this clonotype. This rearrangement joins TRBV4-2 to TRBJ2-1, with D possibly TRBD2 on 6 matching bases. The CDR3 consists of 14 residues. The V end was cut by 0 bases, the J end by 7 bases, with 10 bases between. Germline V gives CDR1 LGHNA, CDR2 YNFKEQ. In nucleotides, the CDR3 is TGTGCCAGCAGCCAAGAAGTGGCGGGGAATGAGCAGTTCTTC. It specifies CASSQEVAGNEQFF.

This clonotype was seen a single time. The V call is TRBV2, the J call TRBJ1-1; TRBD1 aligns across 8 bases. There are 14 residues in the CDR3. V lost 1 base to trimming and J lost 5 bases; unmatched junction nucleotides: 3. From germline, CDR1 is SNHLY and CDR2 FYNNEI. The CDR3 spells CASSEEQGVTEAFF. The CDR3 nucleotides read TGTGCCAGCAGTGAAGAACAGGGGGTAACTGAAGCTTTCTTT.

This clonotype was found many times. This chain links TRBV12-3 or TRBV12-4 with TRBJ2-7; TRBD1 is a possible D gene (6 bases). The ends were cut back, 5 bases at V and 1 base at J, with 12 bases in the middle. This CDR3 is built from 14 residues. The CDR3 DNA is TGTGCCAGCAGTCCCACGACAGGATCCTACGAGCAGTACTTC. Its protein is CASSPTTGSYEQYF.

This clonotype was counted ten times or more. The chain carries TRBV28 and TRBJ2-1; D ambiguous. Trimming pared 7 bases from V and 0 bases from J, leaving 10 bases between. CDR3 length equals 14 residues. In germline, CDR1 is MDHEN, CDR2 SYDVKM. CDR3 nucleotides: TGTGCCAGCACCACGACAAGCTCCTACAATGAGCAGTTCTTC. Translated: CASTTTSSYNEQFF.

A word on this clonotype: This may come from a read error, since a much larger clone is one base off. The chain is built from TRBV25-1 and TRBJ2-3, with TRBD2 matching over 10 bases. In germline, CDR1 is MGHDK, CDR2 SYGVNS. This CDR3 is 16 amino acids long. The CDR3 here is CVGPGLATRRVDTQYF. The DNA of the CDR3 is TGTGTCGGTCCGGGACTAGCGACCCGGCGGGTAGATACGCAGTATTTT.

In this sample, this clonotype turned up a few times. The V call is TRBV20-1, the J call TRBJ2-3; a weak D match, TRBD2 (6 bases). The V gene lost 3 bases and the J gene lost 3 bases, with 13 bases spanning the gap. From germline, CDR1 is DFQATT and CDR2 SNEGSKA (reference sequence). This CDR3 has 14 amino acids. The CDR3 region has the DNA TGCAGTGCTAGCTCGGGGGTCGGGACAGATACGCAGTATTTT. Translation gives CSASSGVGTDTQYF.

This clonotype was detected ten times or more. This chain uses TRBV5-1 with TRBJ2-1; a weak D match, TRBD2 (6 bases). CDR3 size: 15 residues. Germline CDR1 and CDR2: SGHRS and YFSETQ. V lost 4 bases and J 3 bases, leaving 14 bases between the germline ends. CDR3 in amino acids: CASSPEGTGYNEQFF. CDR3 nucleotides: TGCGCCAGCAGCCCGGAGGGGACGGGCTACAATGAGCAGTTCTTC.

About this clonotype: A much larger clone lies one base from this, so it may be a read error. J is TRBJ2-3 and V is TRBV29-1; D may be TRBD2 (6 bases). This CDR3 is 14 amino acids long. In germline, CDR1 is SQVTM, CDR2 ANQGSEA. The CDR3 bases are TGCAGCGTTGTCCAGCGGGCGAGCACAGATATGCAGTATTTT. Protein sequence: CSVVQRASTDMQYF.

The table lists this clonotype with a few counts. The genes are TRBV5-1 and TRBJ1-1; TRBD1 matches at 7 bases. The CDR3 totals 15 residues. Germline trimming cut 4 bases from V and 0 bases from J; bases unmatched to any gene: 6. Germline assignment: CDR1 SGHRS and CDR2 YFSETQ. The CDR3 nucleotides are TGCGCCAGCAGCGAGGGGACAGCTGTGAACACTGAAGCTTTCTTT. As protein: CASSEGTAVNTEAFF.

This clonotype has only one observation. The chain uses TRBV5-1 and TRBJ2-7; D gene ambiguous. Trimming stripped 4 bases from V and 3 bases from J, with 14 bases between. Germline CDR1 SGHRS, CDR2 YFSETQ. This CDR3 is built from 14 residues. The CDR3 DNA reads TGCGCCAGCAGCCCAACGGGCCATAACTACGAGCAGTACTTC. This sequence encodes CASSPTGHNYEQYF.

This clonotype was picked up one time. This rearrangement joins TRBV4-1 to TRBJ2-5, with TRBD2 as a possible D gene (6 bases). Near its end, the DNA agrees better with TRBJ2-7, so the J call may be wrong. Looked up from germline, CDR1 is MGHRA and CDR2 is YSYEKL. The CDR3 is 13 residues long. CDR3 sequence (DNA): TGCGCCAGCAGCCTCCCGACGGGGGACGAGCAGTACTTC. It yields the protein CASSLPTGDEQYF.

This clonotype was seen at least ten times. The V gene is TRBV10-3, the J gene TRBJ2-7; 8 bases map to TRBD1. The germline V gene encodes CDR1 ENHRY and CDR2 SYGVKD. The CDR3 length is 15 residues. V gave up 9 bases and J gave up 0 bases; unmatched junction bases: 10. CDR3 in DNA: TGTGCCATTAGCAAGGGGACAGGCATCTCCTACGAGCAGTACTTC. Amino acid sequence: CAISKGTGISYEQYF.

This chain joins TRBV7-9 and TRBJ2-7; 9 positions agree with TRBD1. Trimming cost V 5 bases and J 5 bases; bases outside gene matches: 10. CDR3 size: 15 residues. Per germline, CDR1 SEHNR and CDR2 FQNEAQ (reference sequence). The CDR3 DNA sequence: TGTGCCAGCAGCCCAAGCGGACAGGGGAGAGACGAGCAGTACTTC. Its protein product is CASSPSGQGRDEQYF. Full variable domain (outside the CDR3, taken from reference TRBV7-9 and TRBJ2-7): DTGVSQNPRHKITKRGQNVTFRCDPISEHNRLYWYRQTLGQGPEFLTYFQNEAQLEKSRLLSDRFSAERPKGSFSTLEIQRTEQGDSAMYLCASSPSGQGRDEQYFGPGTRLTVT.

This clonotype was detected only a few times. The chain is built from TRBV5-8 and TRBJ1-2; D unresolved. V lost 1 base and J 8 bases, leaving 9 bases between the germline ends. CDR1 and CDR2 (germline): SGHTS, YDEGEE. The CDR3 sequence is 12 residues long. In DNA form, the CDR3 reads TGTGCCAGCAGCTTGATTTCTGACGGCTACACCTTC. It is translated as CASSLISDGYTF.

The chain combines TRBV28 with TRBJ2-1; D gene uncertain. CDR1 is MDHEN and CDR2 is SYDVKM in the germline V gene. The CDR3 is 11 amino acids. The V and J ends lost 8 bases and 1 base respectively, with 3 bases between them. The CDR3 loop is CASDSYNEQFF. CDR3 coding DNA: TGTGCCAGCGATTCCTACAATGAGCAGTTCTTC.

This clonotype was seen ten or more times. V usage is TRBV5-1 and J usage is TRBJ2-7; 11 bases are shared with TRBD2. Germline V gene lookup returns CDR1 SGHRS and CDR2 YFSETQ. CDR3 length: 15 amino acids. Trimming removed 4 bases from V and 1 base from J; junction bases left unmatched: 4. CDR3 DNA sequence: TGCGCCAGCAGCGTGACTAGCGGGGATTCCTACGAGCAGTACTTC. Amino acids: CASSVTSGDSYEQYF.

This clonotype was counted a few times. The junction departs from the called germline gene at one end, perhaps through a read error. V usage is TRBV6-4 and J usage is TRBJ2-3, with D tentatively TRBD2 (6 bases). The germline CDR1 and CDR2 sequences are MRHNA and SNTAGT. This CDR3 spans 13 amino acids. The CDR3 reads CASSATSIDTQYF. The CDR3 nucleotides read TGTGCCAGCAGCGCCACTAGCATAGATACGCAGTATTTT.

This clonotype was recorded at least ten times. The V gene is TRBV20-1, the J gene TRBJ2-7, with 7 bases lining up with TRBD1. The germline V gene encodes CDR1 DFQATT and CDR2 SNEGSKA (reference sequence). The CDR3 contains 11 residues. CDR3 in amino acids: CSQFDRVEQYF. CDR3 DNA sequence: TGCAGCCAATTCGACAGGGTCGAGCAGTACTTC.